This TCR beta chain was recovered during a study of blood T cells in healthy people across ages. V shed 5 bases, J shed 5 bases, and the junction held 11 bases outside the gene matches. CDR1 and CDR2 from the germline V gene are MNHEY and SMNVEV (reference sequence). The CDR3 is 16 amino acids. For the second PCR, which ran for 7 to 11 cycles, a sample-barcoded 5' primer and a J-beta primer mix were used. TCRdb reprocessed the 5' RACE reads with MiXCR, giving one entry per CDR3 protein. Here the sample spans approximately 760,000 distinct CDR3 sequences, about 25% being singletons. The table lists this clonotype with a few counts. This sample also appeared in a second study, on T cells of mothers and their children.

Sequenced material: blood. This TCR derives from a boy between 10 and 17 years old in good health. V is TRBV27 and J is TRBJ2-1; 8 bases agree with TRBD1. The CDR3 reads CASSTHGQGANNEQFF. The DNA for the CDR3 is TGTGCCAGCAGTACACACGGACAGGGCGCTAACAATGAGCAGTTCTTC.